Below, one T cell receptor beta chain is given with its context. Libraries were prepared by immunoSEQ multiplex PCR; TCRdb keeps only in-frame clonotypes and omits some of them. The sample holds 350,000 to 450,000 clones; about nine tenths are singletons and the top ten take more than 6%. This record comes from a study of control samples from healthy donors and cancer patients. The CDR3 has 13 amino acids. Germline trimming cut 3 bases from V and 5 bases from J; bases unmatched to any gene: 1. Germline-derived CDR1 and CDR2 are SEHNR and FQNEAQ (reference sequence). This TCR was sampled from a man in his forties or fifties with head and neck cancer. The sample taken for sequencing was PBMCs. The V gene is TRBV7-9, the J gene TRBJ1-5; 7 bases line up with TRBD1. CDR3 DNA: TGTGCCAGCAGCTTCGACAGGGATCAGCCCCAGCATTTT. It translates to CASSFDRDQPQHF.